These 32 T cell receptor beta chains were all obtained from the same sample, sequenced in a study of CD8 T cells in Susac syndrome. When the RNA was reverse transcribed, random hexamers were used with an input of roughly 0.45 to 1 ug. TCRdb independently ran MiXCR on the immunoSEQ multiplex PCR reads; one entry per CDR3 protein. The repertoire holds around 150,000 distinct CDR3 sequences, with 94% as singletons. Sequencing used CD4+ T cells from PBMCs. Every receptor here comes from a human donor with multiple sclerosis.

This clonotype was counted once. The chain is built from TRBV28 and TRBJ2-7; TRBD1 might be the D (5 bases). V shed 7 bases and J shed 2 bases, with 12 bases lying between them. CDR1 MDHEN and CDR2 SYDVKM come from the germline V gene. The CDR3 runs to 13 residues. For the CDR3, the DNA is TGTGCCAGCAAGGAACAGGTCACCTACGAGCAGTACTTC. This encodes CASKEQVTYEQYF. Full variable domain (outside the CDR3, taken from reference TRBV28 and TRBJ2-7): DVKVTQSSRYLVKRTGEKVFLECVQDMDHENMFWYRQDPGLGLRLIYFSYDVKMKEKGDIPEGYSVSREKKERFSLILESASTNQTSMYLCASKEQVTYEQYFGPGTRLTVT.

V usage is TRBV20-1 and J usage is TRBJ1-3; D gene ambiguous. The CDR3 sequence is 13 residues long. V was shortened by 4 bases and J by 4 bases, with 11 bases between the two germline ends. Germline values: CDR1 DFQATT, CDR2 SNEGSKA (reference sequence). The DNA for the CDR3 is TGCAGTGCTACTTCCCCTGAAGGAAACACCATATATTTT. Its protein is CSATSPEGNTIYF.

This sequence joins TRBV5-1 and TRBJ2-4; D unclear. The CDR3 runs to 17 residues. V lost 2 bases and J 6 bases, leaving 21 bases between the germline ends. Germline-derived CDR1 and CDR2 are SGHRS and YFSETQ. As DNA, the CDR3 is TGCGCCAGCAGCTTTGTGGGAACCTCGACGATTATAAACATTCAGTACTTC. Protein product: CASSFVGTSTIINIQYF.

This clonotype was seen once. The rearrangement uses TRBV19 and TRBJ2-7, with 7 nucleotides matching TRBD2. The CDR3 loop spans 16 amino acids. The V gene's germline CDR1 is LNHDA and CDR2 SQIVND (reference sequence). The junction had 17 bases not matched to a gene; V was cut back by 5 bases and J by 7 bases. The CDR3, as DNA: TGTGCCAGTAGTTCAGCTGGGGTAGCGGGTTTTCGGGAGCAGTACTTC. Translation gives CASSSAGVAGFREQYF.

The CDR3 DNA follows: TGTGCCAGCCCGCCCGGACAGCTCAACACCGGGGAGCTGTTTTTT. Its translation is CASPPGQLNTGELFF. The rearrangement links TRBV7-9 to TRBJ2-2, with D possibly TRBD1 on 6 matching bases. The V and J ends lost 8 bases and 2 bases respectively, with 15 bases between them. Germline V gene data show CDR1 as SEHNR and CDR2 as FQNEAQ (reference sequence). This CDR3 has 15 amino acids.

A single count supports this clonotype. The chain couples TRBV27 to TRBJ2-5; D is ambiguous. Germline V lookup: CDR1 MNHEY, CDR2 SMNVEV (reference sequence). Trimming stripped 2 bases from V and 4 bases from J, with 14 bases between. This CDR3 spans 15 amino acids. The CDR3 DNA is TGTGCCAGCAGTTTAGCAGGACGCCTCACAGAGACCCAGTACTTC. Its protein is CASSLAGRLTETQYF.

V usage is TRBV12-3 or TRBV12-4 and J usage is TRBJ1-5; D is unresolved. Trimming removed 5 bases from V and 4 bases from J, with 9 bases in between. The CDR3 extends over 13 amino acids. The chain's CDR3 is CASSRELNQPQHF. The DNA for the CDR3 is TGTGCCAGCAGTCGGGAACTGAATCAGCCCCAGCATTTT.

The genes are TRBV24-1 and TRBJ2-7; D unclear. Looked up from germline, CDR1 is KGHDR and CDR2 is SFDVKD. The CDR3 runs 16 residues. The V and J ends lost 6 bases and 2 bases respectively, with 19 bases between them. CDR3 bases: TGTGCCACCAGTCGCTGGGCCGGAAAAACTACCTACGAGCAGTACTTC. Amino acids: CATSRWAGKTTYEQYF.

The chain carries TRBV10-3 and TRBJ1-5; D remains unclear. CDR1 and CDR2 from the germline V gene are ENHRY and SYGVKD. CDR3 size: 13 residues. V lost 8 bases to trimming and J lost 1 base, with 9 bases between them. In nucleotides, the CDR3 is TGTGCCATCGGGAGAGAGAGCAATCAGCCCCAGCATTTT. Amino acids: CAIGRESNQPQHF.

The J gene is TRBJ2-7, the V gene TRBV2; D is possibly TRBD2 (6 bases). Between the trimmed V and J ends, which lost 7 bases and 4 bases, there was a span of 20 bases. Germline V gives CDR1 SNHLY, CDR2 FYNNEI. The CDR3 consists of 15 residues. Written as DNA, the CDR3 is TGTGCCAGCAAAGGGCTGGAAGGGAGGTTTTACGAGCAGTACTTC. Translation gives CASKGLEGRFYEQYF.

This clonotype was observed once. The chain joins TRBV30 to TRBJ2-3; 8 bases are a match to TRBD2. Per the germline V gene, CDR1 is GTSNPN and CDR2 is SVGIG (reference sequence). V gave up 1 base and J gave up 2 bases; unmatched junction bases: 8. This CDR3 has 16 residues. In nucleotides, the CDR3 is TGTGCCTGGAGTGGAGAGACTAGCGCACTCACAGATACGCAGTATTTT. Protein sequence: CAWSGETSALTDTQYF. The variable domain in full, completed from reference TRBV30 and TRBJ2-3, reads SQTIHQWPATLVQPVGSPLSLECTVEGTSNPNLYWYRQAAGRGLQLLFYSVGIGQISSEVPQNLSASRPQDRQFILSSKKLLLSDSGFYLCAWSGETSALTDTQYFGPGTRLTVL.

The chain employs TRBV30 and TRBJ1-5; tentative D call: TRBD1 (6 bases). The V end lost 2 bases, the J end lost 1 base, and 15 bases lay between the germline ends. Looked up from germline, CDR1 is GTSNPN and CDR2 is SVGIG (reference sequence). The CDR3 runs to 16 residues. DNA of the CDR3: TGTGCCTGGAGTCCGACACAGGGTTTAAGCAATCAGCCCCAGCATTTT. Protein product: CAWSPTQGLSNQPQHF.

The chain recombines TRBV29-1 with TRBJ1-2; TRBD1 matches at 7 bases. The germline gives CDR1 SQVTM, CDR2 ANQGSEA. The CDR3 sequence is 14 residues long. Unmatched junction bases numbered 9, after V lost 6 bases and J lost 2 bases. The DNA of the CDR3 is TGCAGCGTAGGGTCCCACAGGGGAAACTATGGCTACACCTTC. Translating it yields CSVGSHRGNYGYTF.

The chain's CDR3 is CSARGPGLAGSYEQYF. The CDR3, as DNA: TGCAGTGCTAGAGGCCCAGGGCTAGCGGGCTCCTACGAGCAGTACTTC. J is TRBJ2-7 and V is TRBV20-1, with 8 bases identical to TRBD2. The germline CDR1 and CDR2 sequences are DFQATT and SNEGSKA (reference sequence). The V gene end was trimmed by 1 base and the J gene end by 0 bases; junction bases not matched to a gene: 8. This CDR3 comprises 16 residues.

This clonotype showed up just once. This chain links TRBV3-1 with TRBJ2-3, with D possibly matching TRBD2 (5 bases). The CDR3 loop spans 12 amino acids. CDR1 is LGHDT, CDR2 YNNKEL, per germline (reference sequence). The V end was cut by 5 bases, the J end by 5 bases, with 8 bases between. In nucleotides, the CDR3 is TGTGCCAGCAGCATAGAGGGAGATACGCAGTATTTT. It translates to CASSIEGDTQYF.

J is TRBJ1-1 and V is TRBV7-9, with unresolved D. The germline V gene encodes CDR1 SEHNR and CDR2 FQNEAQ (reference sequence). V was shortened by 1 base and J by 3 bases, with 6 bases between the two germline ends. This CDR3 is built from 13 residues. The CDR3 nucleotides read TGTGCCAGCAGCTTAGTCCTGGACACTGAAGCTTTCTTT. This encodes CASSLVLDTEAFF.

This chain uses TRBV9 with TRBJ2-2; 10 nucleotides agree with TRBD1. Germline V gene data show CDR1 as SGDLS and CDR2 as YYNGEE. CDR3 length equals 16 residues. V trimming: 3 bases; J trimming: 7 bases; junction bases outside the gene matches: 9. CDR3 bases: TGTGCCAGCAGCGAGAGAGGACAGGGGGTGTTCGGGGAGCTGTTTTTT. This encodes CASSERGQGVFGELFF.

V and J are TRBV20-1 and TRBJ2-5; D gene uncertain. V gave up 3 bases and J gave up 2 bases, with 7 bases separating them. The CDR3 runs 12 residues. Germline CDR1 reads DFQATT; CDR2 reads SNEGSKA (reference sequence). CDR3 amino acids: CSARTRQETQYF. The CDR3 DNA follows: TGCAGTGCTAGGACGAGGCAAGAGACCCAGTACTTC.

V usage is TRBV7-2 and J usage is TRBJ2-1; D perhaps matches TRBD2 (5 bases). Deletions cut 3 bases from V and 6 bases from J, with 12 bases between. Looked up from germline, CDR1 is SGHTA and CDR2 is FQGNSA. The CDR3 loop spans 14 amino acids. CDR3 region: CASSFTLAPNEQFF. Here the CDR3 DNA reads TGTGCCAGCAGCTTCACGCTAGCACCCAATGAGCAGTTCTTC.

This chain uses TRBV20-1 with TRBJ2-4; 7 bases are shared with TRBD1. This CDR3 comprises 16 residues. V shed 0 bases, J shed 5 bases, and the junction held 10 bases outside the gene matches. The germline V gene has CDR1 DFQATT and CDR2 SNEGSKA (reference sequence). In DNA, the CDR3 is TGCAGTGCTAGAGATTCAACCGGACAGGCCCAAAACATTCAGTACTTC. Its protein product is CSARDSTGQAQNIQYF.

The chain couples TRBV5-1 to TRBJ1-1; maybe TRBD1 (5 bases). V shed 3 bases and J shed 5 bases, with 11 bases lying between them. CDR1 SGHRS and CDR2 YFSETQ come from the germline V gene. This CDR3 spans 13 amino acids. CDR3 nucleotides: TGCGCCAGCAGCTACCCAGGGAGAACTGAAGCTTTCTTT. This translates into CASSYPGRTEAFF.

The chain links TRBV20-1 to TRBJ2-1; D may be TRBD1 or TRBD2 (6 bases each). Germline V gives CDR1 DFQATT, CDR2 SNEGSKA (reference sequence). V was trimmed by 3 bases and J by 9 bases, leaving 12 bases between them. CDR3 length equals 12 residues. CDR3 loop: CSARKGGSEQFF. CDR3 DNA: TGCAGTGCTAGGAAGGGGGGTTCTGAGCAGTTCTTC.

This clonotype was seen a single time. This chain uses TRBV21-1 with TRBJ2-2; TRBD2, the table's D call, was not compared with the DNA. TRBV21-1 is designated a pseudogene. CDR3 size: 16 residues. The CDR3 region is CASSPPGLPNTGELFF. The CDR3 bases are TGTGCCAGCAGCCCACCGGGACTGCCGAACACCGGGGAGCTGTTTTTT.

The chain couples TRBV6-4 to TRBJ2-2, with D unclear. Deletions cut 8 bases from V and 6 bases from J, with 16 bases between. CDR1 and CDR2 from the germline V gene are MRHNA and SNTAGT. There are 14 residues in the CDR3. CDR3: CASWLGAHAGELFF. The DNA for the CDR3 is TGTGCCAGCTGGCTAGGAGCACACGCCGGGGAGCTGTTTTTT.

V and J are TRBV3-1 and TRBJ1-3, with unresolved D. The CDR3 runs 12 residues. Trimming took off 0 bases at V and 15 bases at J, with 12 bases between the two ends. CDR1 is LGHDT and CDR2 is YNNKEL in the germline V gene (reference sequence). CDR3 in amino acids: CASSQDYGGPYF. The CDR3 bases are TGTGCCAGCAGCCAAGATTACGGAGGGCCATATTTT.

The chain joins TRBV20-1 to TRBJ2-6, with 7 positions matching TRBD2. The V gene end was trimmed by 5 bases and the J gene end by 6 bases; junction bases not matched to a gene: 7. The CDR3 has 14 residues. Germline CDR1 DFQATT, CDR2 SNEGSKA (reference sequence). The CDR3 bases are TGCAGTGCTGGAACCGGGGGGAAGGCCAACGTCCTGACTTTC. Translating it yields CSAGTGGKANVLTF.

This rearrangement joins TRBV7-2 to TRBJ2-1, with D perhaps matching TRBD2 (5 bases). The CDR3 loop spans 12 amino acids. Trimming left V 4 bases short and J 7 bases short, with 8 bases between. Germline-derived CDR1 and CDR2 are SGHTA and FQGNSA. The CDR3 coding sequence is TGTGCCAGCAGCTCTACTAGGAATGAGCAGTTCTTC. This codes for CASSSTRNEQFF.

CDR3 nucleotides: TGTGCCAGCAGCCTAAGGACTAGCGGGAGTGGGACAGATACGCAGTATTTT. This sequence encodes CASSLRTSGSGTDTQYF. V usage is TRBV3-1 and J usage is TRBJ2-3, with TRBD2 identical over 13 bases. CDR3 size: 17 residues. The germline V gene has CDR1 LGHDT and CDR2 YNNKEL (reference sequence). Trimming at V came to 4 bases and at J to 3 bases, leaving 7 bases not matched to a gene.

The rearrangement links TRBV4-2 to TRBJ2-1; 7 bases map to TRBD1. V lost 0 bases to trimming and J lost 9 bases; unmatched junction nucleotides: 8. CDR3 length: 15 residues. Germline lookup yields CDR1 LGHNA and CDR2 YNFKEQ. This chain's CDR3 is CASSQDQFPGGEQFF. In DNA form, the CDR3 reads TGTGCCAGCAGCCAAGATCAATTCCCAGGGGGTGAGCAGTTCTTC.

The gene calls are TRBV6-2 or TRBV6-3 and TRBJ2-2; tentative D call: TRBD1 (7 bases). This CDR3 spans 15 amino acids. The V gene lost 7 bases and the J gene lost 5 bases, with 17 bases spanning the gap. Germline V gives CDR1 MNHEY, CDR2 SVGEGT. The CDR3 is CASNVEGAGTGELFF. CDR3 bases: TGTGCCAGCAACGTGGAGGGGGCTGGAACCGGGGAGCTGTTTTTT.

The V and J genes are TRBV11-2 and TRBJ2-5, with 9 bases identical to TRBD2. Germline-derived CDR1 and CDR2 are SGHAT and FQNNGV. The CDR3 extends over 14 amino acids. The V gene end was trimmed by 10 bases and the J gene end by 4 bases; junction bases not matched to a gene: 10. The CDR3 sequence: CAINSGSVGETQYF. CDR3 in DNA: TGTGCCATTAATAGCGGGAGTGTAGGAGAGACCCAGTACTTC.

The chain uses TRBV5-1 and TRBJ2-5, with D tentatively TRBD1 or TRBD2 (5 bases each). The V end was cut by 3 bases, the J end by 6 bases, with 6 bases between. Germline values: CDR1 SGHRS, CDR2 YFSETQ. The CDR3 covers 11 residues. The CDR3 DNA follows: TGCGCCAGCAGCTCGGGGCAGACCCAGTACTTC. Residues: CASSSGQTQYF.